The 29 T cell receptor beta chains below come from one sample, sequenced in a study of blood T cell repertoires in COVID-19 (dated by TCRdb to 2020 to 2021). The method behind the library was the immunoSEQ multiplex PCR assay. Drawn from immuneACCESS, this table holds only the in-frame rearrangements with V and J called that TCRdb kept. Clones are partly lost; checked studies trace under half to an unresolved V gene and leave the rest unexplained. The sample table shows roughly 450,000 clones, and less than 95% are seen once. The ten largest clones add up to around 0.6% of the sample. The sequenced material came from PBMCs or T cells enriched from blood (not recorded which). Every receptor here comes from a man between 18 and 35 years old who had recovered from COVID-19.

V usage is TRBV6-5 and J usage is TRBJ1-6; D uncertain. Germline assignment: CDR1 MNHEY and CDR2 SVGAGI. V was cut by 9 bases and J by 10 bases, with 10 bases left in between. The CDR3 loop spans 11 amino acids. CDR3 coding DNA: TGTGCCAGTTTCGGGAACTCACCCCTCCACTTT. Residues: CASFGNSPLHF.

The chain couples TRBV7-9 to TRBJ2-5; no clear D gene. V dropped 5 bases and J dropped 5 bases, with 9 bases sitting between them. Germline V gives CDR1 SEHNR, CDR2 FQNEAQ (reference sequence). The CDR3 totals 12 residues. This CDR3 reads CASSALSETQYF. The CDR3 DNA sequence: TGTGCCAGCAGCGCCTTAAGCGAGACCCAGTACTTC.

The rearrangement joins TRBV10-3 to TRBJ1-5; D gene unclear. The V gene lost 0 bases and the J gene lost 4 bases, with 10 bases spanning the gap. Per the germline V gene, CDR1 is ENHRY and CDR2 is SYGVKD. The CDR3 loop spans 15 amino acids. The CDR3 spells CAISESAPANQPQHF. CDR3 bases: TGTGCCATCAGTGAGTCCGCTCCAGCGAATCAGCCCCAGCATTTT.

The rearrangement links TRBV2 to TRBJ1-1; D is undetermined. This CDR3 has 12 residues. The V gene lost 1 base and the J gene lost 7 bases, with 7 bases spanning the gap. Germline CDR1 SNHLY, CDR2 FYNNEI. The CDR3 nucleotides read TGTGCCAGCAGTGAAGAAATTAGTGAAGCTTTCTTT. The encoded protein is CASSEEISEAFF.

V is TRBV28 and J is TRBJ2-6; no clear D. This CDR3 contains 15 residues. Per germline, CDR1 MDHEN and CDR2 SYDVKM. Trimming cost V 2 bases and J 0 bases, with 5 bases left between them. The CDR3 is CASSLMSSGANVLTF. The CDR3 region has the DNA TGTGCCAGCAGTTTAATGAGCTCTGGGGCCAACGTCCTGACTTTC. The entire variable domain, with the rest obtained from reference TRBV28 and TRBJ2-6, is as follows: DVKVTQSSRYLVKRTGEKVFLECVQDMDHENMFWYRQDPGLGLRLIYFSYDVKMKEKGDIPEGYSVSREKKERFSLILESASTNQTSMYLCASSLMSSGANVLTFGAGSRLTVL.

The genes are TRBV2 and TRBJ1-6, with D possibly matching TRBD1 (6 bases). Germline CDR1 and CDR2: SNHLY and FYNNEI. CDR3 length: 13 amino acids. Trimming left V 6 bases short and J 9 bases short, with 12 bases between. The CDR3 bases are TGTGCCAGCAGGGGGGCGTTGGGTTCACCCCTCCACTTT. Amino acids: CASRGALGSPLHF.

The J gene is TRBJ2-5, the V gene TRBV27, with a weak D call TRBD2 (6 bases). Per the germline V gene, CDR1 is MNHEY and CDR2 is SMNVEV (reference sequence). CDR3 length equals 14 residues. Trimming shortened V by 6 bases and J by 5 bases, and 16 bases separated the two germline ends. Written as DNA, the CDR3 is TGTGCCAGCAGGGAGAACGGGGGTGTGGAGACCCAGTACTTC. Its protein is CASRENGGVETQYF.

Of note for this clone: Other DNA sequences in this specimen translate into the identical CDR3. This rearrangement joins TRBV7-2 to TRBJ1-2; unclear D gene. Germline V gene data show CDR1 as SGHTA and CDR2 as FQGNSA. Trimming cost V 0 bases and J 8 bases, with 10 bases left between them. The CDR3 runs 13 residues. In DNA, the CDR3 is TGTGCCAGCAGCTTAGCTGGCGGTTACGGCTACACCTTC. It specifies CASSLAGGYGYTF.

This clone appeared once. The genes are TRBV28 and TRBJ2-2, with TRBD2 matching 11 bases. This CDR3 is built from 15 residues. Germline lookup yields CDR1 MDHEN and CDR2 SYDVKM. The V segment lost 7 bases and the J segment 5 bases; nucleotides outside the gene matches: 6. The CDR3 nucleotides are TGTGCCAGCACTACCGGGACTAGCGGTACCGGGGAGCTGTTTTTT. Translating it yields CASTTGTSGTGELFF.

The V gene is TRBV10-3, the J gene TRBJ1-1, with D perhaps matching TRBD1 (6 bases). There are 14 residues in the CDR3. V lost 4 bases and J lost 1, with 10 bases in between. Germline V gene lookup returns CDR1 ENHRY and CDR2 SYGVKD. CDR3 residues: CAISVDRPNTEAFF. DNA for the CDR3: TGTGCCATCAGTGTAGACAGGCCGAACACTGAAGCTTTCTTT.

A single count supports this clone. This chain connects TRBV3-1 (or the pseudogene TRBV3-2) to TRBJ2-5, with 7 bases that match TRBD1. J gave up 0 bases and V 3 bases, and 4 bases lay outside the gene matches. This CDR3 region has 15 residues. Germline V gene lookup returns CDR1 LGHDT and CDR2 YNNKEL (reference sequence). The CDR3 loop is CASSQNRGYQETQYF. The CDR3, as DNA: TGTGCCAGCAGCCAGAACAGGGGATACCAAGAGACCCAGTACTTC.

The genes are TRBV28 and TRBJ1-1, with D hard to call. Germline V CDR1 and CDR2: MDHEN, SYDVKM. The CDR3 runs 15 residues. V was shortened by 1 base and J by 0 bases, with 9 bases between the two germline ends. The CDR3 loop reads CASSLSPGVNTEAFF. The CDR3 DNA follows: TGTGCCAGCAGTTTATCCCCCGGGGTGAACACTGAAGCTTTCTTT.

CDR3 sequence: CASSPYRVNTEAFF. CDR3 bases: TGTGCCAGCAGCCCGTACAGGGTGAACACTGAAGCTTTCTTT. The chain is built from TRBV7-9 and TRBJ1-1, with a tentative D call TRBD1 (6 bases). Germline values: CDR1 SEHNR, CDR2 FQNEAQ (reference sequence). Trimming took 5 bases from V and 0 from J, leaving 10 bases between them. The CDR3 covers 14 residues.

CDR3 sequence reads: CASSHRGRVSSKDQPQHF. CDR3 DNA: TGCGCCAGCAGCCATAGAGGCAGGGTGAGTTCTAAGGATCAGCCCCAGCATTTT. V gene TRBV4-1 combines with J gene TRBJ1-5, with a tentative D call TRBD1 (5 bases). This CDR3 is built from 18 residues. Germline V gene lookup returns CDR1 MGHRA and CDR2 YSYEKL. Trimming left V 3 bases short and J 5 bases short, with 23 bases between.

The J gene is TRBJ2-1, the V gene TRBV6-5; the D is unclear. The germline V gene encodes CDR1 MNHEY and CDR2 SVGAGI. This CDR3 is built from 14 residues. The germline V and J ends were trimmed by 5 bases and 7 bases, with 15 bases remaining between them. In DNA form, the CDR3 reads TGTGCCAGCAGTCTCCCACCCGGTTTGAATGAGCAGTTCTTC. It translates to CASSLPPGLNEQFF.

This clone was detected once. The chain combines TRBV5-1 with TRBJ2-1; D may be TRBD1 (5 bases). Trimming shortened V by 4 bases and J by 7 bases, and 9 bases separated the two germline ends. This CDR3 spans 12 amino acids. Germline lookup yields CDR1 SGHRS and CDR2 YFSETQ. Here the CDR3 DNA reads TGCGCCAGCAGCGAATACAGGAATGAGCAGTTCTTC. Residues: CASSEYRNEQFF.

This clone appeared a single time. CDR3: CASSPRDYEYEQYF. CDR3 sequence (DNA): TGTGCCAGCAGCCCCCGGGACTACGAATACGAGCAGTACTTC. V gene TRBV4-2 combines with J gene TRBJ2-7; the match to TRBD2 covers 7 bases. Trimming cost V 4 bases and J 4 bases; bases outside gene matches: 7. Germline V lookup: CDR1 LGHNA, CDR2 YNFKEQ. The CDR3 totals 14 residues.

The chain couples TRBV9 to TRBJ2-2, with D possibly matching TRBD2 (7 bases). Trimming took off 6 bases at V and 3 bases at J, with 12 bases between the two ends. This CDR3 comprises 14 residues. Per germline, CDR1 SGDLS and CDR2 YYNGEE. The DNA for the CDR3 is TGTGCCAGCACCCGGGGGGCGCACACCGGGGAGCTGTTTTTT. Residues: CASTRGAHTGELFF.

V usage is TRBV21-1 and J usage is TRBJ1-1; no DNA check was done on the table's D call, TRBD1. TRBV21-1 is classified as a pseudogene. This CDR3 is 20 amino acids long. CDR3 loop: CASSKFYPERTGGANTEAFF. The DNA of the CDR3 is TGTGCCAGCAGCAAATTTTACCCGGAAAGGACAGGGGGGGCGAACACTGAAGCTTTCTTT.

This clone was recorded once. The rearrangement joins TRBV5-1 to TRBJ2-5; weak D call: TRBD2 (5 bases). CDR3 length: 14 residues. Looked up from germline, CDR1 is SGHRS and CDR2 is YFSETQ. Deletions cut 5 bases from V and 3 bases from J, with 14 bases between. The CDR3 sequence is CASRPSGSEETQYF. The CDR3 bases are TGCGCCAGCAGACCCTCTGGTAGCGAAGAGACCCAGTACTTC.

The chain has TRBV5-4 and TRBJ1-2; 7 bases are a match to TRBD1. This CDR3 contains 14 residues. Losses at the gene ends were 3 bases for V and 5 bases for J; bases not matched to a gene: 7. Germline V CDR1 and CDR2: SGHNT, YYREEE (reference sequence). This CDR3 is CASSSETTGYGYTF. In nucleotides, the CDR3 is TGTGCCAGCAGCTCGGAAACGACAGGGTATGGCTACACCTTC.

The CDR3 coding sequence is TGTGCCAGCAGCTTAGAGACCGAGCCCGGGATAAACTATGGCTACACCTTC. It is translated as CASSLETEPGINYGYTF. The chain carries TRBV7-9 and TRBJ1-2; D remains ambiguous. The CDR3 consists of 17 residues. The germline CDR1 and CDR2 sequences are SEHNR and FQNEAQ (reference sequence). V was shortened by 1 base and J by 2 bases, with 17 bases between the two germline ends. Full variable domain (outside the CDR3, taken from reference TRBV7-9 and TRBJ1-2): DTGVSQNPRHKITKRGQNVTFRCDPISEHNRLYWYRQTLGQGPEFLTYFQNEAQLEKSRLLSDRFSAERPKGSFSTLEIQRTEQGDSAMYLCASSLETEPGINYGYTFGSGTRLTVV.

The chain has TRBV2 and TRBJ2-7; 10 nucleotides line up with TRBD1. Trimming removed 3 bases from V and 3 bases from J; junction bases left unmatched: 2. The CDR3 contains 14 residues. From germline, CDR1 is SNHLY and CDR2 FYNNEI. The DNA for the CDR3 is TGTGCCAGCAGTGACGGGACAGGGGTCTACGAGCAGTACTTC. This translates into CASSDGTGVYEQYF.

With regard to this clone: The same CDR3 can be traced to other DNA sequences in this sample. The V and J genes are TRBV12-3 or TRBV12-4 and TRBJ1-5; D unresolved. The CDR3 runs 12 residues. The germline V and J ends were trimmed by 3 bases and 5 bases, with 5 bases remaining between them. CDR3 loop: CASSLADQPQHF. CDR3 nucleotides: TGTGCCAGCAGTTTGGCGGATCAGCCCCAGCATTTT.

The chain couples TRBV28 to TRBJ2-3, with TRBD1 as a possible D gene (6 bases). This CDR3 has 14 residues. CDR1 and CDR2 (germline): MDHEN, SYDVKM. V lost 5 bases, J lost 2 bases, and 11 bases lay in between. The CDR3 DNA reads TGTGCCAGCAGTCCCCAGGGGTACACAGATACGCAGTATTTT. It codes for CASSPQGYTDTQYF. The full variable domain, with the rest looked up from reference TRBV28 and TRBJ2-3, is DVKVTQSSRYLVKRTGEKVFLECVQDMDHENMFWYRQDPGLGLRLIYFSYDVKMKEKGDIPEGYSVSREKKERFSLILESASTNQTSMYLCASSPQGYTDTQYFGPGTRLTVL.

The chain links TRBV5-4 to TRBJ1-6; 9 bases line up with TRBD1. The ends lost 0 bases at V and 7 bases at J; junction bases unmatched: 11. Germline V gene data show CDR1 as SGHNT and CDR2 as YYREEE (reference sequence). CDR3 length: 18 residues. DNA for the CDR3: TGTGCCAGCAGCTTGGAGTGGGACAGGGTATCGTCCAATTCACCCCTCCACTTT. It yields the protein CASSLEWDRVSSNSPLHF.

The chain couples TRBV9 to TRBJ1-2; the D is unclear. Trimming cost V 3 bases and J 6 bases, with 12 bases left between them. This CDR3 has 13 amino acids. CDR1 is SGDLS, CDR2 YYNGEE, per germline. The CDR3 region is CASSASPEDGYTF. CDR3 in DNA: TGTGCCAGCAGCGCGAGCCCCGAGGATGGCTACACCTTC.

This clone was seen a few times. The chain is built from TRBV19 and TRBJ2-1; tentatively, D is TRBD1 (5 bases). Trimming pared 8 bases from V and 10 bases from J, leaving 9 bases between. Per the germline V gene, CDR1 is LNHDA and CDR2 is SQIVND (reference sequence). The CDR3 is 10 amino acids. Here the CDR3 reads CASGRQEQFF. Here the CDR3 DNA reads TGTGCCAGTGGCAGACAGGAGCAGTTCTTC.

This clone appeared a single time. The chain uses TRBV5-6 and TRBJ1-4; D remains ambiguous. Deletions cut 0 bases from V and 8 bases from J, with 11 bases between. The CDR3 is made up of 14 amino acids. The V gene's germline CDR1 is SGHDT and CDR2 YYEEEE. The CDR3 nucleotides read TGTGCCAGCAGCTTGGGCGCCAGAGGGGAAAAACTGTTTTTT. It codes for CASSLGARGEKLFF.